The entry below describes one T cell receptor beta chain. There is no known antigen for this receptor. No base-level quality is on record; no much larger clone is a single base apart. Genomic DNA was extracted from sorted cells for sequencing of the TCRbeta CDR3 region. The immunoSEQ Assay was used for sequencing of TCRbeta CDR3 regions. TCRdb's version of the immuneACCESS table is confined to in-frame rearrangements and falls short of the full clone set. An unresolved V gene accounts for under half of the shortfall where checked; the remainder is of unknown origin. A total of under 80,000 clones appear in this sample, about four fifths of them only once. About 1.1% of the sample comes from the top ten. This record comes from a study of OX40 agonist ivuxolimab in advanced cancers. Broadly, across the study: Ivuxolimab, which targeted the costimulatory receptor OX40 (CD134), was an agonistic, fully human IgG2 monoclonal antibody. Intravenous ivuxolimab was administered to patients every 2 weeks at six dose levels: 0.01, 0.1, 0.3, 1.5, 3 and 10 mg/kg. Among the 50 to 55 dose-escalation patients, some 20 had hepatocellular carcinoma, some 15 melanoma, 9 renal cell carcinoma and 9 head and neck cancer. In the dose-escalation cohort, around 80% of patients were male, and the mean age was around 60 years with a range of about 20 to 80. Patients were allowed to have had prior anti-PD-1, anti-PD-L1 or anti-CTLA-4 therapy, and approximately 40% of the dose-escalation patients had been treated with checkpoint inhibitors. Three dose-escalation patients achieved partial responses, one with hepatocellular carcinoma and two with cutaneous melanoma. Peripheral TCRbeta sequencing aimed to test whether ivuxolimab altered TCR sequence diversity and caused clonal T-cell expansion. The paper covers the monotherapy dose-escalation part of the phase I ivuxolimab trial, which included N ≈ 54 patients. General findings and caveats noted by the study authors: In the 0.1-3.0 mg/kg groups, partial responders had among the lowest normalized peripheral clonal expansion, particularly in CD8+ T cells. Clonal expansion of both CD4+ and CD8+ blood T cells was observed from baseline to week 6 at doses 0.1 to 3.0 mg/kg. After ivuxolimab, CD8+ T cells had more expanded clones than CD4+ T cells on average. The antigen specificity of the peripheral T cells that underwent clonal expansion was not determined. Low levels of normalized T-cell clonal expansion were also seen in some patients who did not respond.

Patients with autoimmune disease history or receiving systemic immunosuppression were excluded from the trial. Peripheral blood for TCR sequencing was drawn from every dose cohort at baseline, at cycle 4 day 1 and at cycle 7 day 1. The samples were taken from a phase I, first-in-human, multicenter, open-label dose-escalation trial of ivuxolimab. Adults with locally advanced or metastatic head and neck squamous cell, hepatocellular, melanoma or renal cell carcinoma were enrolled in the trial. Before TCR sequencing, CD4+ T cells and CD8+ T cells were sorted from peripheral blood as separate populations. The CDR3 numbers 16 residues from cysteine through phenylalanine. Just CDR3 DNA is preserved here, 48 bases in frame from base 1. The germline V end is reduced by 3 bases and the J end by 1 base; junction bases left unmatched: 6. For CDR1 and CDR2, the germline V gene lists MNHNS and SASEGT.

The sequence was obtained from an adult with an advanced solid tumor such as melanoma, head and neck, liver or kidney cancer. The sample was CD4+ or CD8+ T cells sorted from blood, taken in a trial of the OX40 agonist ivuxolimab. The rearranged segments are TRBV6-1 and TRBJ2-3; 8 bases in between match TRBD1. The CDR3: CASSDDRGRGTDTQYF. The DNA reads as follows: TGTGCCAGCAGTGACGACAGGGGAAGGGGCACAGATACGCAGTATTTT.